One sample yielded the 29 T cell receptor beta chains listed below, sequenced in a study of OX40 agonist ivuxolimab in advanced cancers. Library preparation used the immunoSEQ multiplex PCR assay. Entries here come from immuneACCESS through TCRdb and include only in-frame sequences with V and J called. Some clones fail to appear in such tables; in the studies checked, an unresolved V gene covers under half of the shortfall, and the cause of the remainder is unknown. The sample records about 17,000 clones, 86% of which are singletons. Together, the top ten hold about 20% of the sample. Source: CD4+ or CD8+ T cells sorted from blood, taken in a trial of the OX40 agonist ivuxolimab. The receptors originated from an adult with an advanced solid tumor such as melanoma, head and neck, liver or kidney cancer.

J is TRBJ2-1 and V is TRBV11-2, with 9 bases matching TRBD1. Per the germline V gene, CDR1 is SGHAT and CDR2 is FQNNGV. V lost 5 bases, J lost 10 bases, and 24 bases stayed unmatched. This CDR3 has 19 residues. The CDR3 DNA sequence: TGTGCCAGCAGCACCCGTTCAAGCCCAACAGGGGGCGGTTGGTTAGAGCAGTTCTTC. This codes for CASSTRSSPTGGGWLEQFF.

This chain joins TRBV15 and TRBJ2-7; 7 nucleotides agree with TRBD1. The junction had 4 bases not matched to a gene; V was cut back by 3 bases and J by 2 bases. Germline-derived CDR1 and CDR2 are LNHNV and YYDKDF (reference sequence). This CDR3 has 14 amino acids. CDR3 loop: CATSRDRNAYEQYF. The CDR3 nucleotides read TGTGCCACCAGCAGGGACAGGAATGCCTACGAGCAGTACTTC.

CDR3 nucleotides: TGTGCCAGCAGTCGGGACGGGCGGGGCACAGATACGCAGTATTTT. It yields the protein CASSRDGRGTDTQYF. The J gene is TRBJ2-3, the V gene TRBV7-2; D could derive from TRBD1 or TRBD2 (5 bases each). This CDR3 region has 15 residues. V dropped 6 bases and J dropped 1 base, with 14 bases sitting between them. Germline V gene sequence: CDR1 SGHTA, CDR2 FQGNSA. The full variable domain, in which reference TRBV7-2 and TRBJ2-3 provide the parts outside the CDR3, is GAGVSQSPSNKVTEKGKDVELRCDPISGHTALYWYRQSLGQGLEFLIYFQGNSAPDKSGLPSDRFSAERTGGSVSTLTIQRTQQEDSAVYLCASSRDGRGTDTQYFGPGTRLTVL.

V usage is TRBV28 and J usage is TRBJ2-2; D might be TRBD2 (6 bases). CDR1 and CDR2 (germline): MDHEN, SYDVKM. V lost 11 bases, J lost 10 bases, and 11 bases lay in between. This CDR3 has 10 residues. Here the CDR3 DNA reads TGTGCCGGGGGGATCCAGGAGCTGTTTTTT. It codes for CAGGIQELFF.

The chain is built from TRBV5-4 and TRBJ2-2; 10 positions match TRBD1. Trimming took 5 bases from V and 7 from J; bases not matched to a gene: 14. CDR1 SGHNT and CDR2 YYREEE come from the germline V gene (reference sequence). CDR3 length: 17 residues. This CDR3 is CASRSTGTGARGGELFF. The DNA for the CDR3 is TGTGCCAGCAGGTCGACCGGGACAGGGGCTCGTGGCGGGGAGCTGTTTTTT.

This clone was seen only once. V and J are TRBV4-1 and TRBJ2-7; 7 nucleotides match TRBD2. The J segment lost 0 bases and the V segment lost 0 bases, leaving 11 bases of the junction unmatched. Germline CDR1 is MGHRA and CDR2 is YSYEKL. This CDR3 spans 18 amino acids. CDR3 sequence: CASSQDPAEGGASYEQYF. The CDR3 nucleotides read TGCGCCAGCAGCCAAGATCCCGCTGAGGGAGGGGCCTCCTACGAGCAGTACTTC.

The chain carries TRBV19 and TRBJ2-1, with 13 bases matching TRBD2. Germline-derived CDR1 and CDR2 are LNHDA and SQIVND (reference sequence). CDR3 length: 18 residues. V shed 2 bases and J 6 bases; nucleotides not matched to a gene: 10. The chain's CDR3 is CASSIPGLAGDRGNEQFF. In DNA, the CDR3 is TGTGCCAGTAGTATACCCGGACTAGCGGGAGATAGGGGCAATGAGCAGTTCTTC.

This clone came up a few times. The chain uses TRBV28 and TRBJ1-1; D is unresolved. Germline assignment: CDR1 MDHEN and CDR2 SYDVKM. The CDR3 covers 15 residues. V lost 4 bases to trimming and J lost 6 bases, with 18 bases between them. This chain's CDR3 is CASSSPDAVISEAFF. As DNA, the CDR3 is TGTGCCAGCAGTTCTCCTGACGCTGTCATCTCTGAAGCTTTCTTT.

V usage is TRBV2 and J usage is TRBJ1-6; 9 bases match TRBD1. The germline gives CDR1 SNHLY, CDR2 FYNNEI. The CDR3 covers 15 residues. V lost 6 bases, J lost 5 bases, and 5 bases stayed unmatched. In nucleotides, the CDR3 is TGTGCCAGCAGCGCCGGGACAGGGAATAATTCACCCCTCCACTTT. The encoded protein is CASSAGTGNNSPLHF.

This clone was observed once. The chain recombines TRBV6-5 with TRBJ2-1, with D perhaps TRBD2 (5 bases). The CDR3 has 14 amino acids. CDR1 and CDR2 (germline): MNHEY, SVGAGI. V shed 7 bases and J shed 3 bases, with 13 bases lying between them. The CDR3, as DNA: TGTGCCAGCACTCCTACCGGGGACTACAATGAGCAGTTCTTC. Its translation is CASTPTGDYNEQFF.

The CDR3 bases are TGTGCTAGTGGTTTGGCACGGGTTGCGGGAAAGGGAGAGACCCAGTACTTC. Translated: CASGLARVAGKGETQYF. The chain employs TRBV12-5 and TRBJ2-5; possibly TRBD2 for D (6 bases). Per germline, CDR1 LGHNT and CDR2 FRNRAP. Trimming cost V 1 base and J 4 bases, with 19 bases left between them. The CDR3 totals 17 residues.

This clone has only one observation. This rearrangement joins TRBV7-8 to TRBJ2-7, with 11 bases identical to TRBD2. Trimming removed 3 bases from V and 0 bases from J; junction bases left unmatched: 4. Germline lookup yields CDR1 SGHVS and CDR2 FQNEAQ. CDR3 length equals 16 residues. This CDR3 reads CASSFPGTSGSYEQYF. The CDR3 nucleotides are TGTGCCAGCAGCTTTCCCGGGACTAGCGGCTCCTACGAGCAGTACTTC. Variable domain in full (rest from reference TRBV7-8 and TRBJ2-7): GAGVSQSPRYKVAKRGQDVALRCDPISGHVSLFWYQQALGQGPEFLTYFQNEAQLDKSGLPSDRFFAERPEGSVSTLKIQRTQQEDSAVYLCASSFPGTSGSYEQYFGPGTRLTVT.

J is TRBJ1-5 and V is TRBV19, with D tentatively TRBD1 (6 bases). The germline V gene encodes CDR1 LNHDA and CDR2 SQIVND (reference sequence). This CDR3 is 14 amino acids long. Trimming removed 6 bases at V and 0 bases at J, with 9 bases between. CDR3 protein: CASSGGASNQPQHF. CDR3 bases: TGTGCCAGTAGCGGGGGGGCTAGCAATCAGCCCCAGCATTTT.

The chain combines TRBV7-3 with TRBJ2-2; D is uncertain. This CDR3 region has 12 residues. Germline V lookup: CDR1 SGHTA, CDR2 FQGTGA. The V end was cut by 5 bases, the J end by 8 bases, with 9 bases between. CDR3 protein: CASSPHAGELFF. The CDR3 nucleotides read TGTGCCAGCAGCCCCCATGCGGGGGAGCTGTTTTTT. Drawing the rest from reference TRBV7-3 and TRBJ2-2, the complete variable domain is GAGVSQTPSNKVTEKGKYVELRCDPISGHTALYWYRQSLGQGPEFLIYFQGTGAADDSGLPNDRFFAVRPEGSVSTLKIQRTERGDSAVYLCASSPHAGELFFGEGSRLTVL.

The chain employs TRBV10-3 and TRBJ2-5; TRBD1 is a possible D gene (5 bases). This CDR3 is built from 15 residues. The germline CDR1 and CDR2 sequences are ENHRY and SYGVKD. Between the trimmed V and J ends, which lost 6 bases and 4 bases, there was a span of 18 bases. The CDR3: CAIRAGPQQGETQYF. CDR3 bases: TGTGCCATCAGAGCAGGGCCTCAACAAGGAGAGACCCAGTACTTC.

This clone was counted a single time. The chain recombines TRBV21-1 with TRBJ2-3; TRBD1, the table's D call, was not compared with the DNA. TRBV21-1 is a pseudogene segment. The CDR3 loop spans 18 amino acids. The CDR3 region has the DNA TGTGCCAGCAGCAGCGGGATTTTTAGGGGACAGGGGACTGATACGCAGTATTTT. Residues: CASSSGIFRGQGTDTQYF.

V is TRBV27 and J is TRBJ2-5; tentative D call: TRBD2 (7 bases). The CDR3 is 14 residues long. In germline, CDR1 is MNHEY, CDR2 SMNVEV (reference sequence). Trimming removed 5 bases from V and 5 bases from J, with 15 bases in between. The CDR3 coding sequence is TGTGCCAGCAGTAACGAGGGGGGGCTGGAGACCCAGTACTTC. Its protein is CASSNEGGLETQYF.

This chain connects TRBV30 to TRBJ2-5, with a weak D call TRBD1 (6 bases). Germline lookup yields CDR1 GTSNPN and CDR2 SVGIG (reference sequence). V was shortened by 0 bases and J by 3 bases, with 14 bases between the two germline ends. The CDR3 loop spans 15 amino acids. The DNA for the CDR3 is TGTGCCTGGAGTGTCGGCCAGGGGTATGAAGAGACCCAGTACTTC. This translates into CAWSVGQGYEETQYF.

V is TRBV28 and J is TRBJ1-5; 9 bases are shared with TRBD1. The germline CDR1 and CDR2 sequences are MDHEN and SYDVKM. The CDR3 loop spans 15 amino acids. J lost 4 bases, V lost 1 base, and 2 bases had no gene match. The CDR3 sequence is CASSLFGTGNQPQHF. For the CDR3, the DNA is TGTGCCAGCAGTTTATTCGGGACAGGGAATCAGCCCCAGCATTTT.

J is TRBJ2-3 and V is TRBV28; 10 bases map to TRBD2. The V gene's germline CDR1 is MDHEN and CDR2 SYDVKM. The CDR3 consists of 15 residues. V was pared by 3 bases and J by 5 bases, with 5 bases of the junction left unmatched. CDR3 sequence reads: CASSFEAGGLDTQYF. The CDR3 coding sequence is TGTGCCAGCAGTTTCGAAGCGGGGGGGTTAGATACGCAGTATTTT.

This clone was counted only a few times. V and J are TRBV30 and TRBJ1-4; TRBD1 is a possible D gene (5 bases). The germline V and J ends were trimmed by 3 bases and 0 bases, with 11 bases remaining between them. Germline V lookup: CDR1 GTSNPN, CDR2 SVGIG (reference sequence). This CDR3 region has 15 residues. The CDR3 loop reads CAWSPGTATNEKLFF. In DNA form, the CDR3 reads TGTGCCTGGAGCCCCGGGACGGCAACTAATGAAAAACTGTTTTTT.

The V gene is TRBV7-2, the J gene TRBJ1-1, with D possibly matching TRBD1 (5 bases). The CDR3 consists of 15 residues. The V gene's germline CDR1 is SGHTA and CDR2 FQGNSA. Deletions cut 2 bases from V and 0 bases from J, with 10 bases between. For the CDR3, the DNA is TGTGCCAGCAGCTTACAGGGTGGCATGAACACTGAAGCTTTCTTT. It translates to CASSLQGGMNTEAFF.

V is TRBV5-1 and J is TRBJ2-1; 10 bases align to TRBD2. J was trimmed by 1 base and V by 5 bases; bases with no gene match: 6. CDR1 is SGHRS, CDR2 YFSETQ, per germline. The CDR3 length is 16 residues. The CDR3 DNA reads TGCGCCAGCAGGGGGCTAGCGGGAGTTTCCTACAATGAGCAGTTCTTC. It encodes CASRGLAGVSYNEQFF.

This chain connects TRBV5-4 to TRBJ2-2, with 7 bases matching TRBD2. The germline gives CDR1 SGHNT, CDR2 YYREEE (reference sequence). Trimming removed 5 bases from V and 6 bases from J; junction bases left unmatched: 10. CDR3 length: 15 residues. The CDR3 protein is CASSPPGRGPGELFF. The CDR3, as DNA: TGTGCCAGCAGTCCCCCAGGGAGGGGCCCCGGGGAGCTGTTTTTT.

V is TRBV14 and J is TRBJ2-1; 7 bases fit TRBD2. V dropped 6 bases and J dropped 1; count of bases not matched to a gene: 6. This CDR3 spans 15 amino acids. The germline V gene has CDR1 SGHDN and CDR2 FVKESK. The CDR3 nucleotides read TGTGCCAGCAGAAACACTAGCGCGTCCTACAATGAGCAGTTCTTC. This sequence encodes CASRNTSASYNEQFF. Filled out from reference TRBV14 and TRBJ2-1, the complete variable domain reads EAGVTQFPSHSVIEKGQTVTLRCDPISGHDNLYWYRRVMGKEIKFLLHFVKESKQDESGMPNNRFLAERTGGTYSTLKVQPAELEDSGVYFCASRNTSASYNEQFFGPGTRLTVL.

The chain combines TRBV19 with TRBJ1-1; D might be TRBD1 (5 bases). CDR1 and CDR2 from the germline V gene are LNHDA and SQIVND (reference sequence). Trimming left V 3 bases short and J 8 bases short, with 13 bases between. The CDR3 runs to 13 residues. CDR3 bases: TGTGCCAGTAGTATGTCGGGGGATTGGGAAGCTTTCTTT. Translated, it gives CASSMSGDWEAFF.

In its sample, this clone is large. This CDR3 reads CASTGRMASGPQHF. In DNA, the CDR3 is TGTGCCAGTACTGGACGGATGGCCTCTGGGCCCCAGCATTTT. V is TRBV19 and J is TRBJ1-5, with no clear D. This CDR3 has 14 residues. CDR1 and CDR2 from the germline V gene are LNHDA and SQIVND (reference sequence). With 7 bases removed from V and 9 bases from J, the gap between germline ends came to 19 bases. Full variable domain (rest looked up from reference TRBV19 and TRBJ1-5): DGGITQSPKYLFRKEGQNVTLSCEQNLNHDAMYWYRQDPGQGLRLIYYSQIVNDFQKGDIAEGYSVSREKKESFPLTVTSAQKNPTAFYLCASTGRMASGPQHFGDGTRLSIL.

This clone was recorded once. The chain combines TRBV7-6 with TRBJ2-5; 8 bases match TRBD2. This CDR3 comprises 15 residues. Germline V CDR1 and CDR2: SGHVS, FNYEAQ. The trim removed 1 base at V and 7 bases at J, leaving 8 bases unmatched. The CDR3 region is CASSLDGQREGTQYF. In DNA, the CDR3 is TGTGCCAGCAGCTTAGATGGTCAACGGGAGGGGACCCAGTACTTC. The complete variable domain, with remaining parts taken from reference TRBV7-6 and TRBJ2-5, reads GAGVSQSPRYKVTKRGQDVALRCDPISGHVSLYWYRQALGQGPEFLTYFNYEAQQDKSGLPNDRFSAERPEGSISTLTIQRTEQRDSAMYRCASSLDGQREGTQYFGPGTRLLVL.

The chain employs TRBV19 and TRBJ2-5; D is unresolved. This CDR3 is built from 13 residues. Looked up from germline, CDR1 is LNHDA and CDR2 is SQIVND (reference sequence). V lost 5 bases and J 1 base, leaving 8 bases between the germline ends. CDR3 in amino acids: CASSLTAQETQYF. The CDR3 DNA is TGTGCCAGTAGTCTTACAGCCCAAGAGACCCAGTACTTC.